A single sample gave rise to the 8 T cell receptor beta chains below, sequenced in a study of beta chain features in type 1 diabetes (dated by TCRdb to the late 2010s). General conclusions and limits of the study: Type 1 diabetes patients showed a moderate but significant shortening of TCRB CDR3 length in all four CD4+ subsets.

Their cognate antigens are unknown. The library came from the immunoSEQ multiplex PCR assay. The entire isolated RNA was reverse transcribed using the High Capacity cDNA Reverse Transcription Kit, and thus expressed TCRB transcripts were sequenced. TCRdb stores this immuneACCESS table with in-frame sequences only. Part of the clones is absent; in the studies checked, under half of the shortfall reflects unresolved V genes, and no reason is known for the rest. In this sample the table shows more than 250,000 clones, about a fifth of which occur a single time. The ten most abundant clones make up 0.028% of the sample. Sequenced material: naive CD4+ T cells from blood. Interpreted using the paper, the cell subset or site label stands for: true naive CD4+ T cells. The receptors were sampled from a woman in her forties with type 1 diabetes.

This clone turned up a few times. This CDR3 reads CASSVGDRTSYEQYF. CDR3 nucleotides: TGTGCCAGCAGCGTAGGAGACAGGACCTCCTACGAGCAGTACTTC. The chain employs TRBV9 and TRBJ2-7, with D maybe TRBD1 (6 bases). The CDR3 extends over 15 amino acids. CDR1 and CDR2 from the germline V gene are SGDLS and YYNGEE. Trimming shortened V by 0 bases and J by 0 bases, and 10 bases separated the two germline ends.

This clone was counted a few times. This chain uses TRBV30 with TRBJ1-5, with D unclear. Trimming took off 0 bases at V and 1 base at J, with 7 bases between the two ends. Looked up from germline, CDR1 is GTSNPN and CDR2 is SVGIG (reference sequence). The CDR3 spans 14 residues. CDR3 region: CAWSVRRSNQPQHF. In nucleotides, the CDR3 is TGTGCCTGGAGTGTACGGCGGAGCAATCAGCCCCAGCATTTT.

The V and J genes are TRBV28 and TRBJ2-3; TRBD1 matches at 8 bases. Germline V gene data show CDR1 as MDHEN and CDR2 as SYDVKM. V was pared by 4 bases and J by 4 bases, with 13 bases of the junction left unmatched. The CDR3 sequence is 17 residues long. CDR3 sequence (DNA): TGTGCCAGCAGTTCGACAGGGGAAGTAGAGGTCCCAGATACGCAGTATTTT. This translates into CASSSTGEVEVPDTQYF.

The chain is built from TRBV7-9 and TRBJ1-2; possibly TRBD1 for D (5 bases). Trimming pared 1 base from V and 7 bases from J, leaving 13 bases between. Germline CDR1 is SEHNR and CDR2 is FQNEAQ (reference sequence). The CDR3 runs to 14 residues. CDR3 nucleotide sequence: TGTGCCAGCAGCTTAGTAGGGGATCTGGTTGGCTACACCTTC. Protein sequence: CASSLVGDLVGYTF.

The J gene is TRBJ1-1, the V gene TRBV5-1; tentatively, D is TRBD1 (6 bases). The CDR3 has 13 residues. The V and J ends lost 4 bases and 5 bases respectively, with 12 bases between them. Germline V lookup: CDR1 SGHRS, CDR2 YFSETQ. The CDR3 loop is CASSLLQGTEAFF. CDR3 sequence (DNA): TGCGCCAGCAGCCTGTTACAGGGAACTGAAGCTTTCTTT.

This clone has a handful of counts. The rearrangement links TRBV6-6 to TRBJ1-5; D is undetermined. Trimming took off 5 bases at V and 8 bases at J, with 13 bases between the two ends. CDR1 is MNHNY, CDR2 SVGAGI, per germline (reference sequence). The length of the CDR3 is 13 residues. CDR3 in amino acids: CASSPSFGEPQHF. CDR3 nucleotides: TGTGCCAGCAGTCCCTCATTCGGGGAGCCCCAGCATTTT.

This clone was seen more than once but under ten times. The chain is built from TRBV15 and TRBJ1-2, with 8 bases lining up with TRBD1. The CDR3 contains 15 residues. V was pared by 5 bases and J by 4 bases, with 9 bases of the junction left unmatched. Germline lookup yields CDR1 LNHNV and CDR2 YYDKDF (reference sequence). The CDR3 DNA sequence: TGTGCCACCAGCGGAGGGGGACAGGAGGGCTATGGCTACACCTTC. Encoded protein: CATSGGGQEGYGYTF.

This clone was observed a handful of times. The V and J genes are TRBV7-9 and TRBJ2-5; maybe TRBD2 (6 bases). Per germline, CDR1 SEHNR and CDR2 FQNEAQ (reference sequence). Trimming cost V 8 bases and J 4 bases, with 14 bases left between them. The CDR3 has 13 residues. The CDR3 coding sequence is TGTGCCAGCGTGGGACGGGAGAGAGAGACCCAGTACTTC. Protein product: CASVGRERETQYF.